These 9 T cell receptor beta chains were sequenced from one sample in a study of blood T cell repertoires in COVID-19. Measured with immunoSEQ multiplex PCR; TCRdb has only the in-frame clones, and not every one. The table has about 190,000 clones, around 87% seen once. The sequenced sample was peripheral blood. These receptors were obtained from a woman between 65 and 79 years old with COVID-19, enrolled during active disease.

The CDR3 spells CASSQRGLESNQPQHF. The CDR3 coding sequence is TGTGCCAGCAGCCAAAGGGGTTTAGAGAGCAATCAGCCCCAGCATTTT. The chain joins TRBV3-1 (or the pseudogene TRBV3-2) to TRBJ1-5, with a possible D match to TRBD1 (5 bases). This CDR3 is 16 amino acids long. Trimming removed 2 bases at V and 1 base at J, with 12 bases between. Germline loops: CDR1 LGHDT, CDR2 YNNKEL (reference sequence).

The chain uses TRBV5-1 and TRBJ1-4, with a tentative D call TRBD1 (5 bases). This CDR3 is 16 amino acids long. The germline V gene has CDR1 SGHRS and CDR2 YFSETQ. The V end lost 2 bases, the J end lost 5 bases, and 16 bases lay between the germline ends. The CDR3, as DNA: TGCGCCAGCAGCTTCTCCCAGGGTGGGGGGAATGAAAAACTGTTTTTT. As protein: CASSFSQGGGNEKLFF.

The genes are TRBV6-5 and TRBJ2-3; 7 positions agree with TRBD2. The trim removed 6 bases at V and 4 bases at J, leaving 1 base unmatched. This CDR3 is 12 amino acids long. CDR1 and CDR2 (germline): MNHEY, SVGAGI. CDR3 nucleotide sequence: TGTGCCAGCAGGGGGGGGTCAGATACGCAGTATTTT. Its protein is CASRGGSDTQYF.

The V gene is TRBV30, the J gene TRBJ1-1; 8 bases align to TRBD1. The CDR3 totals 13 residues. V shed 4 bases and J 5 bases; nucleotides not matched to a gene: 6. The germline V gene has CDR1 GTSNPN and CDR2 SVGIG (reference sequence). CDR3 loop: CAWNRQGLTEAFF. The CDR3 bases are TGTGCCTGGAACCGACAGGGGCTGACTGAAGCTTTCTTT.

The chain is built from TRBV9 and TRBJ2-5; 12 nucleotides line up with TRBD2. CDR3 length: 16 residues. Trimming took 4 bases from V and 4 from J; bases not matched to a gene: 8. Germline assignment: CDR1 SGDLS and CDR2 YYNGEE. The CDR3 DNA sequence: TGTGCCAGCAGCCCCAAGGGACTAGCGGGTGGAGAGACCCAGTACTTC. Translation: CASSPKGLAGGETQYF.

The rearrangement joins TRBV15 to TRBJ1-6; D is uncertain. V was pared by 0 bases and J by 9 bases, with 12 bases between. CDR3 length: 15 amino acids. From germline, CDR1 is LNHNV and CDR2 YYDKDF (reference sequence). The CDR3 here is CATSRDRVEGSPLHF. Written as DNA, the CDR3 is TGTGCCACCAGCAGAGATCGGGTGGAGGGTTCACCCCTCCACTTT.

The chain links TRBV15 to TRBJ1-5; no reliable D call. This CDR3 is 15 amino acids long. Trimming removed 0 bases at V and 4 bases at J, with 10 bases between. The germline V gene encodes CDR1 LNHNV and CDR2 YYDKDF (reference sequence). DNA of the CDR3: TGTGCCACCAGCAGAGATCAAAGGAGGAATCAGCCCCAGCATTTT. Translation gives CATSRDQRRNQPQHF.

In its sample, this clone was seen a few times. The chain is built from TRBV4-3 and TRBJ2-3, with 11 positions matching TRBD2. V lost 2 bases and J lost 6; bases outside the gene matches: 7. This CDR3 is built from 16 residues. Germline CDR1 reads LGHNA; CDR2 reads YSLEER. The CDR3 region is CASSQSGLADDDTQYF. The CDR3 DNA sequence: TGCGCCAGCAGCCAATCGGGACTAGCGGACGATGATACGCAGTATTTT.

CDR3 loop: CASSMRQGNTEAFF. The CDR3 DNA is TGTGCCAGCAGCATGCGGCAGGGGAACACTGAAGCTTTCTTT. This chain uses TRBV5-5 with TRBJ1-1, with D possibly being TRBD1 (5 bases). With 4 bases removed from V and 1 base from J, the gap between germline ends came to 11 bases. Germline assignment: CDR1 SGHKS and CDR2 YYEKEE (reference sequence). The CDR3 has 14 residues.